This T cell receptor beta chain appears in the sequencing data of a study of human T cells and chemical hapten exposure. Study in general: Small pooled library volume differences chiefly drove per-sample TCR yield variation. Points from the study as a whole: DPC sensitization produced no change in TCRs with frequency above 1 in 1000.

Each CDR3 protein gets one entry after TCRdb re-called the 5' RACE reads with MiXCR. This table holds about 110,000 distinct CDR3 sequences, approximately 20% found once. The germline gives CDR1 PRHDT, CDR2 FYEKMQ (reference sequence). CDR3 length: 17 amino acids. The V end lost 4 bases, the J end lost 0 bases, and 13 bases lay between the germline ends. In this sample, this clonotype turned up a few times. The antigen is undetermined. Whole blood that had not been fractionated was the source of extracted total RNA. V gene TRBV13 combines with J gene TRBJ1-6, with a possible D match to TRBD1 (5 bases). The sequence derives from a human donor in good health. The CDR3 sequence: CASSSRDSFSYNSPLHF. The CDR3 bases are TGTGCCAGCAGCTCTAGAGACAGCTTCTCCTATAATTCACCCCTCCACTTT. The entire variable domain, with the rest obtained from reference TRBV13 and TRBJ1-6, is as follows: AAGVIQSPRHLIKEKRETATLKCYPIPRHDTVYWYQQGPGQDPQFLISFYEKMQSDKGSIPDRFSAQQFSDYHSELNMSSLELGDSALYFCASSSRDSFSYNSPLHFGNGTRLTVT.